Listed below are T cell receptor beta chains from one sample, sequenced in a study of regulatory T cells in long-lasting Graves disease. TCRdb passed the multiplex PCR reads through MiXCR, listing each CDR3 protein once. The table has more than 450,000 distinct CDR3 sequences, roughly 15% seen once. These records were also assigned to another study, of T cells in Graves' hyperthyroidism and ophthalmopathy.

This specimen consisted of peripheral blood mononuclear cells (PBMCs), obtained at new diagnosis, from a patient treated with antithyroid drugs. These receptors were taken from a man aged 40-49 years with Graves disease. Both conserved end residues are part of each CDR3. D genes are given only for firm matches.

CDR3aa,v_gene,j_gene,d_gene
CASSETGSNTEAFF,TRBV6-1,TRBJ1-1,-
CAWDGLANTEAFF,TRBV30,TRBJ1-1,-
CAWSVRSGDTQYF,TRBV30,TRBJ2-3,-
CASSGNSGKQFF,TRBV11-2,TRBJ2-1,-
CASSTGASTEAFF,TRBV19,TRBJ1-1,-
CASRNSGSTYNEQFF,TRBV28,TRBJ2-1,TRBD2
CATRGTPRSQPQHF,TRBV19,TRBJ1-5,-
CASSFGRTFTYEQYF,TRBV28,TRBJ2-7,-
CASSFFGQGGLFF,TRBV12-3/TRBV12-4,TRBJ2-2,-
CASSPRGVEKLFF,TRBV7-9,TRBJ1-4,TRBD1
CASSSGLAGEGSGELFF,TRBV27,TRBJ2-2,TRBD2
CASSRTGRETQYF,TRBV27,TRBJ2-5,TRBD1
CASSPDLLSGGYSGNTIYF,TRBV2,TRBJ1-3,-
CATSDVLSRQFF,TRBV24-1,TRBJ2-1,-
CASSLAGGGGESYEQYF,TRBV5-6,TRBJ2-7,-
CASSSRLAGDLNEQFF,TRBV7-9,TRBJ2-1,TRBD2
CASSWAGTSGNNEQFF,TRBV5-1,TRBJ2-1,TRBD2
CASSLGWDIQETQYF,TRBV7-8,TRBJ2-5,-
CSATGDVVYTEAFF,TRBV20-1,TRBJ1-1,-
CSALTGKPTDTQYF,TRBV20-1,TRBJ2-3,TRBD1
CASSLGSSGGYEQFF,TRBV28,TRBJ2-1,TRBD1
CASSTVLNEQFF,TRBV28,TRBJ2-1,-
CASIISSGAYEQYF,TRBV2,TRBJ2-7,TRBD2
CASSLGGSGNTIYF,TRBV28,TRBJ1-3,-
CASRVAGDSNQPQHF,TRBV6-1,TRBJ1-5,-
CASSQDFHEQYF,TRBV3-1,TRBJ2-7,-
CASSPDPFAEKLFF,TRBV11-2,TRBJ1-4,-
CSVVLVWGPLTTDTQYF,TRBV29-1,TRBJ2-3,-
CASSQAARGDEQYF,TRBV11-2,TRBJ2-7,-
CASSLGRGNYNEQFF,TRBV7-7,TRBJ2-1,TRBD2
CASSYRRVNEQFF,TRBV12-3/TRBV12-4,TRBJ2-1,-
CASWRGLAETGELFF,TRBV7-9,TRBJ2-2,TRBD2
CASSPRSGQGRTEAFF,TRBV3-1,TRBJ1-1,TRBD1
CASSPLAGGAYEQYF,TRBV13,TRBJ2-7,TRBD2
CASSYAGSGNTIYF,TRBV6-5,TRBJ1-3,-
CASSEGRRASTDTQYF,TRBV6-1,TRBJ2-3,-
CASSRAEGWEQYF,TRBV5-5,TRBJ2-7,-
CASTTPPGTGVRTEAFF,TRBV5-5,TRBJ1-1,TRBD1
CASSPRTSGDSYEQYF,TRBV9,TRBJ2-7,TRBD2
CASSRTSGSYEQFF,TRBV5-1,TRBJ2-1,TRBD2
CASSEGIFWAGELFF,TRBV6-1,TRBJ2-2,-
CASSADRGELNSPLHF,TRBV2,TRBJ1-6,TRBD1
CSAVRTGSTDTQYF,TRBV20-1,TRBJ2-3,TRBD1
CASSPQGTVNEQFF,TRBV5-5,TRBJ2-1,-
CASSFRLRDRDNSPLHF,TRBV5-1,TRBJ1-6,TRBD1
CSAHQRGTYEQYF,TRBV20-1,TRBJ2-7,TRBD2
CASSDGQGFNEKLFF,TRBV5-6,TRBJ1-4,TRBD1
CASSLHLAAAQFF,TRBV12-3/TRBV12-4,TRBJ2-1,TRBD2
CASSELQSRSTEAFF,TRBV2,TRBJ1-1,-
CASSYSPGLAGVTDTQYF,TRBV6-5,TRBJ2-3,TRBD2